One sample yielded the 5 T cell receptor beta chains listed below, sequenced in a study of shared clonotypes between healthy human individuals. Clones were read by immunoSEQ multiplex PCR, and TCRdb kept only the in-frame ones, dropping some. The data contain roughly 2.5 million clones, around 90% of them singletons. The source material was naive CD4+ T cells sorted from blood. The subset was: CD45RA+ positively selected. Receptors were obtained from a man younger than 35 in good health.

V gene TRBV4-1 combines with J gene TRBJ1-6; no reliable D call. Germline V gene sequence: CDR1 MGHRA, CDR2 YSYEKL. Trimming removed 5 bases at V and 5 bases at J, with 19 bases between. The CDR3 loop spans 17 amino acids. In DNA, the CDR3 is TGCGCCAGCAGCTCAACCATCGACAAGATCGATAATTCACCCCTCCACTTT. Amino acids: CASSSTIDKIDNSPLHF.

This chain joins TRBV30 and TRBJ2-5; D is possibly TRBD2 (6 bases). Deletions cut 3 bases from V and 1 base from J, with 15 bases between. This CDR3 spans 15 amino acids. Germline V lookup: CDR1 GTSNPN, CDR2 SVGIG (reference sequence). The CDR3: CAWSGRGRAQETQYF. CDR3 coding DNA: TGTGCCTGGAGCGGGAGAGGTCGGGCCCAAGAGACCCAGTACTTC.

This clone was detected only once. The chain recombines TRBV4-3 with TRBJ2-3; D not resolved. The V and J ends lost 1 base and 5 bases respectively, with 7 bases between them. CDR1 is LGHNA, CDR2 YSLEER, per germline. CDR3 length: 13 amino acids. The chain's CDR3 is CASSQATVDTQYF. CDR3 nucleotide sequence: TGCGCCAGCAGCCAAGCTACCGTAGATACGCAGTATTTT.

The rearrangement joins TRBV27 to TRBJ2-7; 13 bases are shared with TRBD2. The CDR3 loop spans 16 amino acids. The junction had 6 bases not matched to a gene; V was cut back by 5 bases and J by 2 bases. The germline V gene has CDR1 MNHEY and CDR2 SMNVEV (reference sequence). CDR3 loop: CASSPRTSGGAYEQYF. The CDR3 DNA follows: TGTGCCAGCAGTCCCCGGACTAGCGGGGGAGCCTACGAGCAGTACTTC.

The CDR3 nucleotides are TGTGCCTGGAGTGTTGGTAGACTCGTCACCGGGGAGCTGTTTTTT. Amino acids: CAWSVGRLVTGELFF. The V and J genes are TRBV30 and TRBJ2-2; unclear D gene. V lost 0 bases and J lost 4, with 12 bases in between. Germline loops: CDR1 GTSNPN, CDR2 SVGIG (reference sequence). This CDR3 region has 15 residues.